Presented here are 26 T cell receptor beta chains from one specimen sequenced in a study of cytomegalovirus exposure and HLA in healthy donors. Researchers ran the PCR with 60 Vbeta and 13 Jbeta primers. TCRdb's table, derived via immunoSEQ multiplex PCR, lists solely in-frame clones and lacks some. The sample records approximately 90,000 clones, approximately 63% being singletons. Sequences were obtained from PBMCs. These receptors came from a woman in her 30s in good health and CMV-seronegative.

This chain joins TRBV15 and TRBJ1-6; 7 bases line up with TRBD1. Unmatched junction bases numbered 3, after V lost 0 bases and J lost 7 bases. The germline V gene encodes CDR1 LNHNV and CDR2 YYDKDF (reference sequence). The CDR3 has 15 amino acids. CDR3 bases: TGTGCCACCAGCAGAGACAGGGGGAGGAATTCACCCCTCCACTTT. It yields the protein CATSRDRGRNSPLHF.

The chain uses TRBV19 and TRBJ1-5; no clear D gene. Germline V lookup: CDR1 LNHDA, CDR2 SQIVND (reference sequence). V dropped 5 bases and J dropped 1 base, with 21 bases sitting between them. The CDR3 is 18 residues long. In nucleotides, the CDR3 is TGTGCCAGTAGTCCGGCGATCTTGGGGAGGGCGAGCAATCAGCCCCAGCATTTT. It translates to CASSPAILGRASNQPQHF.

The rearrangement uses TRBV28 and TRBJ1-6, with TRBD1 identical over 10 bases. Germline CDR1 is MDHEN and CDR2 is SYDVKM. J lost 5 bases, V lost 5 bases, and 3 bases had no gene match. The length of the CDR3 is 15 residues. CDR3 DNA: TGTGCCAGCAGTGTGGGACAGGGGAATAATTCACCCCTCCACTTT. Translation gives CASSVGQGNNSPLHF. The full variable domain, in which reference TRBV28 and TRBJ1-6 provide the parts outside the CDR3, is DVKVTQSSRYLVKRTGEKVFLECVQDMDHENMFWYRQDPGLGLRLIYFSYDVKMKEKGDIPEGYSVSREKKERFSLILESASTNQTSMYLCASSVGQGNNSPLHFGNGTRLTVT.

This clone came up a few times. This chain joins TRBV4-1 and TRBJ2-1; TRBD2 agrees at 13 bases. From germline, CDR1 is MGHRA and CDR2 YSYEKL. J was trimmed by 1 base and V by 3 bases; bases with no gene match: 9. This CDR3 comprises 19 residues. The CDR3 sequence: CASSHLLRTSGRSYNEQFF. CDR3 nucleotides: TGCGCCAGCAGCCACCTACTCCGGACTAGCGGGAGATCCTACAATGAGCAGTTCTTC.

In DNA, the CDR3 is TGCGCCAGCAGCCAAGTTCAACAGGGGAAGGAAGCTTTCTTT. Its protein is CASSQVQQGKEAFF. V usage is TRBV4-1 and J usage is TRBJ1-1; 7 bases fit TRBD1. Per germline, CDR1 MGHRA and CDR2 YSYEKL. V shed 1 base and J 8 bases; nucleotides not matched to a gene: 7. This CDR3 contains 14 residues.

This clone was seen a single time. The chain carries TRBV13 and TRBJ2-1; TRBD2 matches at 8 bases. After removal of 0 bases from V and 6 bases from J, the junction contained 4 bases not matched to a gene. The V gene's germline CDR1 is PRHDT and CDR2 FYEKMQ (reference sequence). The length of the CDR3 is 15 residues. The CDR3 loop is CASSLGPGGSNEQFF. Written as DNA, the CDR3 is TGTGCCAGCAGCTTAGGGCCGGGGGGGAGCAATGAGCAGTTCTTC.

The gene calls are TRBV11-2 and TRBJ2-7; 12 positions match TRBD2. Germline CDR1 is SGHAT and CDR2 is FQNNGV. The V segment lost 3 bases and the J segment 6 bases; nucleotides outside the gene matches: 12. This CDR3 is 17 amino acids long. CDR3 amino acids: CASSLTRASGRAGEQYF. The CDR3 nucleotides are TGTGCCAGCAGCTTGACCCGTGCTAGCGGGAGGGCCGGCGAGCAGTACTTC.

The rearrangement uses TRBV27 and TRBJ1-5, with D unresolved. The V gene's germline CDR1 is MNHEY and CDR2 SMNVEV (reference sequence). The CDR3 runs to 15 residues. V was pared by 1 base and J by 7 bases, with 14 bases between. CDR3 coding DNA: TGTGCCAGCAGTTTATTTGTGGGCCCAGGCCAGCCCCAGCATTTT. It specifies CASSLFVGPGQPQHF.

This rearrangement joins TRBV2 to TRBJ2-1; perhaps TRBD1 as D (5 bases). The CDR3 covers 13 residues. V was trimmed by 5 bases and J by 7 bases, leaving 12 bases between them. The V gene's germline CDR1 is SNHLY and CDR2 FYNNEI. CDR3 region: CASSPFNRNEQFF. DNA for the CDR3: TGTGCCAGCAGTCCCTTTAACAGGAATGAGCAGTTCTTC.

This chain connects TRBV4-2 to TRBJ2-1; no clear D. Germline values: CDR1 LGHNA, CDR2 YNFKEQ. With 0 bases removed from V and 1 base from J, the gap between germline ends came to 13 bases. CDR3 length: 17 residues. The CDR3 spells CASSQEIVLVSYNEQFF. The DNA for the CDR3 is TGTGCCAGCAGCCAAGAAATTGTCCTAGTTTCCTACAATGAGCAGTTCTTC.

The V call is TRBV5-1, the J call TRBJ1-2, with unresolved D. Germline V CDR1 and CDR2: SGHRS, YFSETQ. V was clipped by 0 bases and J by 3 bases, with 12 bases between them. The CDR3 spans 15 residues. CDR3 sequence: CASSLGNVGDYGYTF. The DNA for the CDR3 is TGCGCCAGCAGCTTGGGCAACGTCGGAGACTATGGCTACACCTTC.

V usage is TRBV7-9 and J usage is TRBJ2-3; D unclear. The CDR3 length is 15 residues. The V gene lost 4 bases and the J gene lost 1 base, with 12 bases spanning the gap. Germline CDR1 reads SEHNR; CDR2 reads FQNEAQ (reference sequence). CDR3 in amino acids: CASSSLNTGTDTQYF. CDR3 in DNA: TGTGCCAGCAGCTCGCTTAACACCGGCACAGATACGCAGTATTTT.

V is TRBV2 and J is TRBJ2-7; 12 bases are shared with TRBD1. CDR1 and CDR2 from the germline V gene are SNHLY and FYNNEI. The trim removed 8 bases at V and 4 bases at J, leaving 6 bases unmatched. The CDR3 sequence is 14 residues long. In DNA, the CDR3 is TGTGCCAGCGAGGGGACAGGGGGCCTATACGAGCAGTACTTC. It is translated as CASEGTGGLYEQYF.

The rearrangement uses TRBV7-2 and TRBJ2-3; 7 bases are shared with TRBD2. J lost 0 bases, V lost 1 base, and 4 bases had no gene match. The CDR3 is made up of 16 amino acids. Looked up from germline, CDR1 is SGHTA and CDR2 is FQGNSA. The CDR3 region has the DNA TGTGCCAGCAGCTTAGGAGCGGGAAGAAGCACAGATACGCAGTATTTT. This encodes CASSLGAGRSTDTQYF.

This clone has more than one count but fewer than ten. V usage is TRBV12-5 and J usage is TRBJ1-4; no definite D call. V lost 5 bases, J lost 15 bases, and 16 bases lay in between. Germline V gene data show CDR1 as LGHNT and CDR2 as FRNRAP. This CDR3 has 12 residues. The CDR3 coding sequence is TGTGCTAGTGGTGCGGAAAAGGCGCAATTGTTTTTT. It codes for CASGAEKAQLFF.

This clone was observed a single time. The gene calls are TRBV4-3 and TRBJ1-4; D is undetermined. The CDR3 totals 15 residues. The germline CDR1 and CDR2 sequences are LGHNA and YSLEER. Trimming cost V 1 base and J 3 bases, with 9 bases left between them. CDR3 nucleotides: TGCGCCAGCAGCCAAGGGCATTCTGCTAATGAAAAACTGTTTTTT. It translates to CASSQGHSANEKLFF.

This clone has only a few counts. The chain carries TRBV15 and TRBJ1-4, with 10 bases lining up with TRBD1. With 3 bases clipped from V and 5 bases from J, the junction kept 0 bases outside the gene matches. This CDR3 comprises 14 residues. The germline gives CDR1 LNHNV, CDR2 YYDKDF (reference sequence). The CDR3 sequence: CATSRGQGNEKLFF. CDR3 bases: TGTGCCACCAGCAGGGGACAGGGGAATGAAAAACTGTTTTTT.

This clone was observed a few times. This rearrangement joins TRBV27 to TRBJ2-1, with D possibly matching TRBD1 (6 bases). Germline CDR1 and CDR2: MNHEY and SMNVEV (reference sequence). Trimming took off 4 bases at V and 7 bases at J, with 20 bases between the two ends. The CDR3 length is 16 residues. This CDR3 reads CASSSPLGGAFNEQFF. In DNA form, the CDR3 reads TGTGCCAGCAGTTCTCCATTAGGGGGTGCCTTTAATGAGCAGTTCTTC.

The chain has TRBV28 and TRBJ2-1; a weak D match, TRBD1 (6 bases). The germline CDR1 and CDR2 sequences are MDHEN and SYDVKM. This CDR3 comprises 14 residues. Trimming took off 5 bases at V and 8 bases at J, with 16 bases between the two ends. CDR3 bases: TGTGCCAGCAGTCCGGGACAAGACAGCCATGAGCAGTTCTTC. Protein product: CASSPGQDSHEQFF. Looking up the rest from reference TRBV28 and TRBJ2-1 gives the full variable domain: DVKVTQSSRYLVKRTGEKVFLECVQDMDHENMFWYRQDPGLGLRLIYFSYDVKMKEKGDIPEGYSVSREKKERFSLILESASTNQTSMYLCASSPGQDSHEQFFGPGTRLTVL.

The chain links TRBV4-2 to TRBJ2-1; the match to TRBD2 covers 13 bases. In germline, CDR1 is LGHNA, CDR2 YNFKEQ. This CDR3 is built from 15 residues. V dropped 4 bases and J dropped 8; count of bases not matched to a gene: 5. The CDR3 coding sequence is TGTGCCAGCAGCCCAGGACTAGCGGGAGTAGATGAGCAGTTCTTC. This gives the protein CASSPGLAGVDEQFF.

The chain carries TRBV1 and TRBJ2-7; the table's D call, TRBD2, was not checked against the DNA. TRBV1 constitutes a pseudogene. This CDR3 comprises 19 residues. CDR3 coding DNA: TGCACCAGCAGCCAAGATTCCGTTGCCGGGACTAGCGGGAGATACGAGCAGTACTTC. It yields the protein CTSSQDSVAGTSGRYEQYF.

The J gene is TRBJ2-1, the V gene TRBV5-4; 8 bases line up with TRBD2. This CDR3 has 15 residues. Germline V gene sequence: CDR1 SGHNT, CDR2 YYREEE (reference sequence). After removal of 3 bases from V and 4 bases from J, the junction contained 6 bases not matched to a gene. CDR3 sequence: CASSSGTRSYNEQFF. In nucleotides, the CDR3 is TGTGCCAGCAGCTCCGGGACTAGGTCTTACAATGAGCAGTTCTTC. Supplemented by reference TRBV5-4 and TRBJ2-1, the full variable domain reads ETGVTQSPTHLIKTRGQQVTLRCSSQSGHNTVSWYQQALGQGPQFIFQYYREEENGRGNFPPRFSGLQFPNYSSELNVNALELDDSALYLCASSSGTRSYNEQFFGPGTRLTVL.

The chain employs TRBV4-3 and TRBJ1-1, with D perhaps TRBD1 (5 bases). The germline V and J ends were trimmed by 0 bases and 4 bases, with 6 bases remaining between them. Germline V gene sequence: CDR1 LGHNA, CDR2 YSLEER. The CDR3 consists of 13 residues. CDR3 nucleotide sequence: TGCGCCAGCAGCCAAGATAGGGGCACTGAAGCTTTCTTT. Residues: CASSQDRGTEAFF.

The V gene is TRBV7-8, the J gene TRBJ2-7; 8 bases are shared with TRBD2. Germline loops: CDR1 SGHVS, CDR2 FQNEAQ. The J segment lost 2 bases and the V segment lost 4 bases, leaving 7 bases of the junction unmatched. The CDR3 is 15 amino acids. CDR3 protein: CASSSSGGRAYEQYF. In DNA form, the CDR3 reads TGTGCCAGCAGCTCAAGCGGGGGAAGAGCCTACGAGCAGTACTTC.

The rearrangement joins TRBV4-1 to TRBJ1-6; 7 nucleotides agree with TRBD1. The germline CDR1 and CDR2 sequences are MGHRA and YSYEKL. V shed 3 bases, J shed 8 bases, and the junction held 4 bases outside the gene matches. The CDR3 is made up of 14 amino acids. The CDR3 DNA follows: TGCGCCAGCAGCCAGATAGACAGGGATTCACCCCTCCACTTT. It is translated as CASSQIDRDSPLHF.

The chain employs TRBV10-3 and TRBJ1-5; maybe TRBD1 (5 bases). The CDR3 consists of 13 residues. The germline V gene encodes CDR1 ENHRY and CDR2 SYGVKD. With 6 bases removed from V and 7 bases from J, the gap between germline ends came to 13 bases. Written as DNA, the CDR3 is TGTGCCATCAGGGCCGGGGGGGAACAGCCCCAGCATTTT. It codes for CAIRAGGEQPQHF.